This T cell receptor beta chain was retrieved from a study of T cells in Graves' hyperthyroidism and ophthalmopathy. Study details: Peripheral blood was collected at initial diagnosis, before any treatment. Study results and limitations: Most thyroid clonotypes with frequency above 0.001 were detected in blood.

The CDR3 is made up of 14 amino acids. Per the germline V gene, CDR1 is MDHEN and CDR2 is SYDVKM. Exclusion of patients followed from uncontrolled infection, other autoimmune disease, pregnancy or lactation. Diagnosis relied on clinical symptoms, serum thyroxine and TRAb, thyroid ultrasound and orbital computed tomography. Amplification of TCR beta CDR3 regions used RNA as the template. The HTBI primer set drove a first-round RT-PCR of the TCR CDR3. One entry per CDR3 protein results from TCRdb running MiXCR on the multiplex PCR reads. The sample yields approximately 490,000 distinct CDR3 sequences, 20% to 25% seen once. Regarding this clonotype: The antigen is not known. A much larger clonotype is one base distant, so this may be a read error.

The chain has TRBV28 and TRBJ2-2; 7 nucleotides match TRBD2. The specimen was blood. The receptor's source is a woman in her 70s with Graves' ophthalmopathy. CDR3 protein: CASSLALATGGLFF. DNA for the CDR3: TGTGCCAGCAGTTTAGCACTAGCGACCGGGGGGCTGTTTTTT.